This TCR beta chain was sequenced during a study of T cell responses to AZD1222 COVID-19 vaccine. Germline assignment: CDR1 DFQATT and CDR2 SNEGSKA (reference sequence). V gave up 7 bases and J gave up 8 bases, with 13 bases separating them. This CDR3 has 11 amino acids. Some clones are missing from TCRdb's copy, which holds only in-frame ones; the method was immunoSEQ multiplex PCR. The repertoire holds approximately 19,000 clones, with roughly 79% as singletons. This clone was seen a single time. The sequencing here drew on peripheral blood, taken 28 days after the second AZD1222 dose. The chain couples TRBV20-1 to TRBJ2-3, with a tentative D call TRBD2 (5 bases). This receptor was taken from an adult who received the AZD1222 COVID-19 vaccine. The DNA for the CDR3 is TGCAGTGTGATCGCGGGCGGTACGCAGTATTTT. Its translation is CSVIAGGTQYF.